This T cell receptor (beta chain) derives from a study of shared clonotypes between healthy human individuals. V gave up 8 bases and J gave up 2 bases; unmatched junction bases: 2. The germline V gene encodes CDR1 MDHEN and CDR2 SYDVKM. The CDR3 runs to 12 residues. Sequencing used immunoSEQ multiplex PCR; TCRdb keeps in-frame clones, though not all of them. The sample shows over 2 million clones, around 92% of them seen only once. Concerning this clone itself: At the DNA level, this CDR3 is encoded by other sequences in the same sample as well.

The sequence came from a man younger than 30 in good health. Some clones in this sample may be carry-over from other donors' samples. Sequences were obtained from naive CD4+ T cells from PBMCs. The subset: CD45RA+ positively selected. The J gene is TRBJ1-2, the V gene TRBV28; 7 bases fit TRBD1. The CDR3 here is CASETGNYGYTF. CDR3 DNA sequence: TGTGCCAGCGAGACAGGGAACTATGGCTACACCTTC.